Listed below are T cell receptor beta chains from one sample, sequenced in a study of response to subunit inactivated influenza vaccine. TCRdb used MiXCR to reprocess the RT-PCR reads, holding one entry per CDR3 protein. In the table there are roughly 650,000 distinct CDR3 sequences, approximately 14% of which are singletons. This specimen consisted of PBMCs from blood, obtained 14 days before vaccination. The origin of the receptors is a man aged 45-65 years who received an inactivated influenza vaccine. CDR3s include the opening cysteine and the closing phenylalanine or tryptophan. The listing skips clone size in some rows; elsewhere it reads once, few, many or a size class.

CASKEGSGRAFVF	TRBJ2-1	few	TRBV6-6
CATSDLPGYGYTF	TRBJ1-2	few	TRBV24-1
CSARDLRSSGHSGANVLTF	TRBJ2-6	few	TRBV20-1
CASSEWAGAYNEQFF	TRBJ2-1	NA	TRBV25-1
CASSFYRGPGTNEKLFF	TRBJ1-4	few	TRBV7-9
CASSWAGSPLHF	TRBJ1-6	NA	TRBV7-8
CSVLVLANEQFF	TRBJ2-1	NA	TRBV29-1
CASSQGQAGALTYEQYF	TRBJ2-7	NA	TRBV4-3
CASITENTGELFF	TRBJ2-2	few	TRBV2
CASSPGYGETQYF	TRBJ2-5	few	TRBV5-1
CTTRGDAGYTF	TRBJ1-2	NA	TRBV29-1
CASSLERGRGSPLHF	TRBJ1-6	NA	TRBV7-9
CASTPGTATNYGYTF	TRBJ1-2	NA	TRBV19
CASSERGRRNQPQHF	TRBJ1-5	NA	TRBV6-1
CSASTVANTGELFF	TRBJ2-2	NA	TRBV20-1
CSARDPGSASTDTQYF	TRBJ2-3	NA	TRBV20-1
CASSPTGEGNEQYF	TRBJ2-7	few	TRBV18
CASSPTGGMETQYF	TRBJ2-5	many	TRBV5-1
CASSSSFGLAERDEQFF	TRBJ2-1	NA	TRBV11-3
CASSPPTGTVGSDEQFF	TRBJ2-1	NA	TRBV28
CSARIRQQQETQYF	TRBJ2-5	NA	TRBV20-1
CASTQGQVNTEAFF	TRBJ1-1	few	TRBV9
CSPRDRGFF	TRBJ1-1	few	TRBV20-1
CASSNLGANVLTF	TRBJ2-6	few	TRBV12-3/TRBV12-4
CASSAPAGGYNEQFF	TRBJ2-1	few	TRBV28
CASSSGRWWRSSYNEQFF	TRBJ2-1	few	TRBV11-2
CASSLERWGNQPQHF	TRBJ1-5	NA	TRBV7-2
CASSQHLADRTDTQYF	TRBJ2-3	NA	TRBV3-1
CASSLVWTSGTPKQYF	TRBJ2-3	many	TRBV13
CASSPTGSSGRALNEQFF	TRBJ2-1	many	TRBV7-8
CASTWLAGSTDTQYF	TRBJ2-3	NA	TRBV5-1
CASSLQGADNSPLHF	TRBJ1-6	few	TRBV7-2
CASSQGTGTIPSEQFF	TRBJ2-1	NA	TRBV4-3
CASSSWEYQETQYF	TRBJ2-5	few	TRBV12-3/TRBV12-4
CASSLRTGGATEAFF	TRBJ1-1	few	TRBV12-3/TRBV12-4
CSAIPLAEQETQYF	TRBJ2-5	many	TRBV20-1
CASSPYGRGVDIRQETQYF	TRBJ2-5	NA	TRBV11-2
CASTTGRGYGYTF	TRBJ1-2	few	TRBV12-3/TRBV12-4
CASSSDRSFEKLFF	TRBJ1-4	NA	TRBV27
CLGTTAGLGGSYNEQFF	TRBJ2-1	NA	TRBV6-7
CASTPSDTPYEQYF	TRBJ2-7	few	TRBV6-1
CSARDQWTQRGGHYEQYF	TRBJ2-7	few	TRBV20-1
CASSPPPGGGTEAFF	TRBJ1-1	NA	TRBV18
CASSYSSSRADEQYF	TRBJ2-7	few	TRBV6-5
CASSQTGRQTYGYTF	TRBJ1-2	NA	TRBV3-1
CASSYAGVGETQYF	TRBJ2-5	NA	TRBV6-5
CASSLVRSNTGELFF	TRBJ2-2	NA	TRBV7-9